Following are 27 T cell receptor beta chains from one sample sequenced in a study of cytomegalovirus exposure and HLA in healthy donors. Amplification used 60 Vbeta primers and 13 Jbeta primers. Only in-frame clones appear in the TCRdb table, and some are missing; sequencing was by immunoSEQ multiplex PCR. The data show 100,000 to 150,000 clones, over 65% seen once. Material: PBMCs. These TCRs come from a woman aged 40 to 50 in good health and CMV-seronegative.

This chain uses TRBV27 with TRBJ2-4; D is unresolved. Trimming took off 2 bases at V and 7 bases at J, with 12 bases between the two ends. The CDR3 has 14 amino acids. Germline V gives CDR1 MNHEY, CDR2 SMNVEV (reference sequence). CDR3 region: CASSLSPLGNIQYF. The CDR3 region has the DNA TGTGCCAGCAGTTTAAGTCCCCTCGGGAACATTCAGTACTTC.

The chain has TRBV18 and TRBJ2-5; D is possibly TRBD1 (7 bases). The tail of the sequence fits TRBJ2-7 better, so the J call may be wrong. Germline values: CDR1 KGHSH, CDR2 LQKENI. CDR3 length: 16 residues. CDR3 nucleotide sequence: TGTGCCAGCTCACCGCGGGGACAGTTAACATCCTACGAGCAGTACTTC. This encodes CASSPRGQLTSYEQYF.

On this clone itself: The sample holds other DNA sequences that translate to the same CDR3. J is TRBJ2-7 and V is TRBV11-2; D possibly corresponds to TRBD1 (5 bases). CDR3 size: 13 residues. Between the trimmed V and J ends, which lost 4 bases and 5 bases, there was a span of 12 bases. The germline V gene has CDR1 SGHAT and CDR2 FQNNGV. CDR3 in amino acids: CASSSDRGDEQYF. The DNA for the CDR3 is TGTGCCAGCAGCTCGGATAGGGGCGACGAGCAGTACTTC.

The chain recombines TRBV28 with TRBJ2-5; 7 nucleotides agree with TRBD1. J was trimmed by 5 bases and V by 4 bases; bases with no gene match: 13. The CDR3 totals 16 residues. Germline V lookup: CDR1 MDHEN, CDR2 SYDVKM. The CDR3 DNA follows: TGTGCCAGCAGTTCCCTGGGGACAGCCGCCTTGGAGACCCAGTACTTC. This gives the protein CASSSLGTAALETQYF.

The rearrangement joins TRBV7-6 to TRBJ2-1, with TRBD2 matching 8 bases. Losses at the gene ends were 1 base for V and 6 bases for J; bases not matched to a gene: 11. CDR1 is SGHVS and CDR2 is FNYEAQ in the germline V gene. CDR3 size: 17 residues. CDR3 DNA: TGTGCCAGCAGCTTAGACCATCCAGCGGGAGTTCCCAATGAGCAGTTCTTC. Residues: CASSLDHPAGVPNEQFF. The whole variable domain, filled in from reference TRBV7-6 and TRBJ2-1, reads GAGVSQSPRYKVTKRGQDVALRCDPISGHVSLYWYRQALGQGPEFLTYFNYEAQQDKSGLPNDRFSAERPEGSISTLTIQRTEQRDSAMYRCASSLDHPAGVPNEQFFGPGTRLTVL.

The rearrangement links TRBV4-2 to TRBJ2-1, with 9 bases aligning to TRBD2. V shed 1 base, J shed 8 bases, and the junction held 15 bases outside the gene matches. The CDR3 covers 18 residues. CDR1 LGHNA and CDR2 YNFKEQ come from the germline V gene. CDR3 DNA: TGTGCCAGCAGCCAAGTATCTATGCGGACTAGCGCGATCGATGAGCAGTTCTTC. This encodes CASSQVSMRTSAIDEQFF.

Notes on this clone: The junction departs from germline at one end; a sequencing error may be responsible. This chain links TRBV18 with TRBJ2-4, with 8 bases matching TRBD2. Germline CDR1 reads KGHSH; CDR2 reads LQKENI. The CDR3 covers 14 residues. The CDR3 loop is CASSPGLAKNSQYF. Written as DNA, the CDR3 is TGTGCCAGCTCACCCGGACTAGCCAAAAACAGTCAGTACTTC.

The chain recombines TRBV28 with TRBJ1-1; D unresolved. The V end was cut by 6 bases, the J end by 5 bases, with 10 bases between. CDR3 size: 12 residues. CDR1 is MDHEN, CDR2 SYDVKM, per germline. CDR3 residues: CASSGDWTEAFF. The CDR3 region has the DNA TGTGCCAGCAGCGGGGATTGGACTGAAGCTTTCTTT.

The DNA of the CDR3 is TGCGCCAGCAGCTTAGGGCTGCGGGGGGCCACAGATACGCAGTATTTT. This translates into CASSLGLRGATDTQYF. This chain joins TRBV5-1 and TRBJ2-3, with 8 bases matching TRBD2. Germline V gives CDR1 SGHRS, CDR2 YFSETQ. V lost 2 bases to trimming and J lost 2 bases; unmatched junction nucleotides: 7. The CDR3 has 16 amino acids.

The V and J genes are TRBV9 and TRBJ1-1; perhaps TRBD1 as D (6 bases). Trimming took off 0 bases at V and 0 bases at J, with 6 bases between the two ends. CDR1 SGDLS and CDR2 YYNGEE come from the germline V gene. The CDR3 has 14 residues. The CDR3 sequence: CASSVAGVNTEAFF. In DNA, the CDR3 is TGTGCCAGCAGCGTAGCAGGGGTGAACACTGAAGCTTTCTTT.

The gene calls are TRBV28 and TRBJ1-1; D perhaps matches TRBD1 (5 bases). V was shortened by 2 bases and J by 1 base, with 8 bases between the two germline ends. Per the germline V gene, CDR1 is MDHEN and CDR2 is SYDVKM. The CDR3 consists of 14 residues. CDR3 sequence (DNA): TGTGCCAGCAGTTTAGTTCAGGGGAACACTGAAGCTTTCTTT. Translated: CASSLVQGNTEAFF.

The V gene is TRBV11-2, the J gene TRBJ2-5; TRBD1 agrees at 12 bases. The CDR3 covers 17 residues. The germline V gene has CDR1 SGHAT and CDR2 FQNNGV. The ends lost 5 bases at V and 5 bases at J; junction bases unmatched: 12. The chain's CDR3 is CASSLGAGTGGEETQYF. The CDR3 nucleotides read TGTGCCAGCAGCCTAGGGGCCGGGACAGGGGGCGAGGAGACCCAGTACTTC.

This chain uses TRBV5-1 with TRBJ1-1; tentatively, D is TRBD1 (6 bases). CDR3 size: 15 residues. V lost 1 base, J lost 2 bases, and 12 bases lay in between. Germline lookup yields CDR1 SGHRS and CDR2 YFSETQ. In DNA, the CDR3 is TGCGCCAGCAGCTTGATGCAGGGGTTAAACACTGAAGCTTTCTTT. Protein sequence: CASSLMQGLNTEAFF.

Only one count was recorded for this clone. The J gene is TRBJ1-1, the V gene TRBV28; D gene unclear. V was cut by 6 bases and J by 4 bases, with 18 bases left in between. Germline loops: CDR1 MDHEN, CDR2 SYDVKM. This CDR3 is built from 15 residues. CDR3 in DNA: TGTGCCAGCAGAGTTTTCACCGACTTGGGCACTGAAGCTTTCTTT. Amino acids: CASRVFTDLGTEAFF.

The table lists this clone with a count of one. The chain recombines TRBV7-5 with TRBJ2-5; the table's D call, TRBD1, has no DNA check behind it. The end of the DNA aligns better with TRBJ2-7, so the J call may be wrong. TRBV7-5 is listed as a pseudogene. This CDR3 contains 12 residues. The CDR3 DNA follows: TGTGCCAGAAGCTGGACAAACTACGAGCAGTACTTC. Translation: CARSWTNYEQYF.

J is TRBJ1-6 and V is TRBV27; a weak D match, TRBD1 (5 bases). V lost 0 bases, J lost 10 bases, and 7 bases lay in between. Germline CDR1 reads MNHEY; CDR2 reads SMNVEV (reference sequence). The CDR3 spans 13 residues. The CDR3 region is CASSLSGVSPLHF. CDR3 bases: TGTGCCAGCAGTTTATCAGGGGTATCACCCCTCCACTTT.

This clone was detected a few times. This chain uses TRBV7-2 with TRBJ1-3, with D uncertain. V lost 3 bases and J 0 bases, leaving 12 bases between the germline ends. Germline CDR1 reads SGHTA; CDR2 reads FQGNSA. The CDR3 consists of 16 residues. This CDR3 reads CASSFRWASSGNTIYF. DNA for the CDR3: TGTGCCAGCAGCTTCCGGTGGGCCAGCTCTGGAAACACCATATATTTT.

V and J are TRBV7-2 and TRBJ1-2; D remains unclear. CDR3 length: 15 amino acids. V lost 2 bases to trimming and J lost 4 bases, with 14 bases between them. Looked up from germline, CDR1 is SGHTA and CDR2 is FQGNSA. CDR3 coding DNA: TGTGCCAGCAGCTTACCGGGGATGGTTCTCTATGGCTACACCTTC. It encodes CASSLPGMVLYGYTF.

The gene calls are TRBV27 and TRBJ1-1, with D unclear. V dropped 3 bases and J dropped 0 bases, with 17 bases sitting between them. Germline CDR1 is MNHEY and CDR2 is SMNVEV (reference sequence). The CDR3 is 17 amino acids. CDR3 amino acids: CASSFRDYLLMNTEAFF. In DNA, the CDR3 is TGTGCCAGCAGTTTCCGAGACTACCTTTTAATGAACACTGAAGCTTTCTTT.

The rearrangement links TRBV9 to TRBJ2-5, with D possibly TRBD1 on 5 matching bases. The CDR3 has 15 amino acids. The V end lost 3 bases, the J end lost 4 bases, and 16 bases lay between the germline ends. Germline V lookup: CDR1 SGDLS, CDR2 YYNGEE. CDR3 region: CASSGPQGRAETQYF. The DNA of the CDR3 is TGTGCCAGCAGCGGTCCCCAGGGCCGAGCAGAGACCCAGTACTTC.

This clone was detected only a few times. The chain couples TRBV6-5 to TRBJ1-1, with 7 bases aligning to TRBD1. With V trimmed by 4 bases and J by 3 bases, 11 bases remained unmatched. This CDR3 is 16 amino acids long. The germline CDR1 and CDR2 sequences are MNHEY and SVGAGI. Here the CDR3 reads CASSSILWRGHTEAFF. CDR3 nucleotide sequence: TGTGCCAGCAGTTCAATTCTGTGGAGGGGGCACACTGAAGCTTTCTTT.

CDR3 sequence: CASTPTGQEYGYTF. CDR3 bases: TGTGCCAGCACCCCGACCGGACAGGAATATGGCTACACCTTC. This sequence joins TRBV5-4 and TRBJ1-2; 7 bases match TRBD1. The CDR3 is 14 amino acids. CDR1 and CDR2 from the germline V gene are SGHNT and YYREEE (reference sequence). J lost 5 bases, V lost 6 bases, and 10 bases had no gene match.

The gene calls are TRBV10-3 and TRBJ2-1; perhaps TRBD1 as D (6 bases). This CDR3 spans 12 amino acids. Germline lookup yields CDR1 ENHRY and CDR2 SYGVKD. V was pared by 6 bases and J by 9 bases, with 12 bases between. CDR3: CAIRDTGFEQFF. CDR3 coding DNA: TGTGCCATCAGAGACACAGGGTTTGAGCAGTTCTTC.

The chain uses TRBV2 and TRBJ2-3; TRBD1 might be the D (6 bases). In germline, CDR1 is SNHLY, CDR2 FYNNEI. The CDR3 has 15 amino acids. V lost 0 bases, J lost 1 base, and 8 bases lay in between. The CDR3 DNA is TGTGCCAGCAGTGAAGCGAAGGGGGGCACAGATACGCAGTATTTT. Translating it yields CASSEAKGGTDTQYF.

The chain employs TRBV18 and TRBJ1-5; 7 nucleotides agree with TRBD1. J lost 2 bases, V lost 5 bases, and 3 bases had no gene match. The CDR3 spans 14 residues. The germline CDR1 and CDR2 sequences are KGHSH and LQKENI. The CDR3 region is CASSADRGNQPQHF. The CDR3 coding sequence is TGTGCCAGCTCAGCCGACAGGGGCAATCAGCCCCAGCATTTT.

The CDR3 DNA sequence: TGTGCCATCAGTGAGCGGGAGAGCTCCTACAATGAGCAGTTCTTC. Its translation is CAISERESSYNEQFF. The chain employs TRBV10-3 and TRBJ2-1; D perhaps matches TRBD2 (6 bases). The CDR3 consists of 15 residues. Germline V gives CDR1 ENHRY, CDR2 SYGVKD. V lost 2 bases to trimming and J lost 0 bases, with 8 bases between them.

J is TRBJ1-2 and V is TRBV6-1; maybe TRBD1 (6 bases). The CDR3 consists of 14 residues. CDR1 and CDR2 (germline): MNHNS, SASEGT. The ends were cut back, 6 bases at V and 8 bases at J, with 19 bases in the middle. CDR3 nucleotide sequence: TGTGCCAGCAGCGAAAGGGGGATATTGTTAGGCTACACCTTC. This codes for CASSERGILLGYTF.